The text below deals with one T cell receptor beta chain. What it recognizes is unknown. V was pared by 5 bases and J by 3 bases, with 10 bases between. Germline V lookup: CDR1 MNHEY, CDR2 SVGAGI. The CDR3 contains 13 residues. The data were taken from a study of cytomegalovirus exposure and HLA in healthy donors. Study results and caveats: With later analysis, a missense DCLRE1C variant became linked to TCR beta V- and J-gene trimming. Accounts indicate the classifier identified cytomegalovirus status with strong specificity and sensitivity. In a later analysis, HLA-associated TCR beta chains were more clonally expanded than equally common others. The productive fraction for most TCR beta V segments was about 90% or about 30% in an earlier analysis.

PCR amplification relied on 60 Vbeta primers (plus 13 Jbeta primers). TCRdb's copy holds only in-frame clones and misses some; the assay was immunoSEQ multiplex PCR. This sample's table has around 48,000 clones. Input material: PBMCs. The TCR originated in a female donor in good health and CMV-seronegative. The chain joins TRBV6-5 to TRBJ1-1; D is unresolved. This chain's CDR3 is CASSGESDTEAFF. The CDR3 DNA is TGTGCCAGCAGTGGAGAATCAGACACTGAAGCTTTCTTT.